The clone carrying this T cell receptor beta chain has only a few counts. J lost 5 bases, V lost 5 bases, and 10 bases had no gene match. The CDR3 is 15 residues long. Germline V gives CDR1 SGHTA, CDR2 FQGTGA. Each CDR3 protein is one row after TCRdb ran MiXCR on the PCR reads. The sample yields some 16,000 distinct CDR3 sequences, 45% to 50% seen once. The data belong to a study of tumor-infiltrating lymphocytes in oesophageal squamous cell carcinoma. This TCR came from a male donor with esophageal squamous cell carcinoma. The sample comprised esophageal tumor tissue. The chain links TRBV7-3 to TRBJ2-5; 8 bases align to TRBD2. CDR3 protein: CASSREGREVETQYF. CDR3 nucleotide sequence: TGTGCCAGCAGCCGCGAGGGGCGGGAGGTGGAGACCCAGTACTTC.